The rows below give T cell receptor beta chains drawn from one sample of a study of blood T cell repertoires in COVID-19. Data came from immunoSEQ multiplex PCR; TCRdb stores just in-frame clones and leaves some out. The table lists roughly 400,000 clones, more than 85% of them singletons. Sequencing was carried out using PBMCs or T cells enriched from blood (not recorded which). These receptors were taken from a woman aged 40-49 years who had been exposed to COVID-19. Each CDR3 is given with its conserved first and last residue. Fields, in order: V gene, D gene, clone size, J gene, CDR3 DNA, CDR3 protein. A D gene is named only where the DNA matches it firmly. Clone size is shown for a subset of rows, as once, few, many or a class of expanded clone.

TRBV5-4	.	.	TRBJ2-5	TGTGCCAGCGGCCGGGAAAGGCGAGAGACCCAGTACTTC	CASGRERRETQYF
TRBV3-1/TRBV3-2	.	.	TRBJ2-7	TGTGCCAGCAGCCAAGAGGTCCCAGGGGACGGGCCCTACGAGCAGTACTTC	CASSQEVPGDGPYEQYF
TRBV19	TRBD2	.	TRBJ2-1	TGTGCCAGTAGTTCTAGGGCGGGGGTCTCCTACAATGAGCAGTTCTTC	CASSSRAGVSYNEQFF
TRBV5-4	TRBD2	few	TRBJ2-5	TGTGCCAGCAGCTTAGAAGGAGGGGGACTAGATAAGACCCAGTACTTC	CASSLEGGGLDKTQYF
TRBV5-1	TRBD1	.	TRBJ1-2	TGCGCCAGCAGCTTGGGACAGGGCGATTATGGCTACACCTTC	CASSLGQGDYGYTF
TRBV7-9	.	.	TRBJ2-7	TGTGCCAGCAGCCTTGGGGCTTCCTACGAGCAGTACTTC	CASSLGASYEQYF
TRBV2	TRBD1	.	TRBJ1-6	TGTGCCAGCAGCCCCCGGACAGGGGTTGGTTCACCCCTCCACTTT	CASSPRTGVGSPLHF
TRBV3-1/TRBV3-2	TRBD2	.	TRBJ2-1	TGTGCCAGCAGCGCAGGTCTAGACGGGGGGGTCGAGCAGTTCTTC	CASSAGLDGGVEQFF
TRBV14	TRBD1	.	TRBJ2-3	TGTGCCAGCAGCCTGGGACAGGGTGCAGATACGCAGTATTTT	CASSLGQGADTQYF
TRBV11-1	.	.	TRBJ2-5	TGTGCCAGCAGCCCAACCAGGGGAATCCAGACCCAGTACTTC	CASSPTRGIQTQYF
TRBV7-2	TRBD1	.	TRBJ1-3	TGTGCCAGCAGCTCACAGGGGGCCTACTCTGGAAACACCATATATTTT	CASSSQGAYSGNTIYF
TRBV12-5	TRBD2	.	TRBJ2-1	TGTGCTAGTGGAAAGCGGGAGGGCCAAAGTGAGCAGTTCTTC	CASGKREGQSEQFF
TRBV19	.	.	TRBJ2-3	TGTGCCAGTAGTATAGCCCCCAGGATCACAGATACGCAGTATTTT	CASSIAPRITDTQYF
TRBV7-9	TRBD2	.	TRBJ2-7	TGTGCCAGCAATCAGCGGGAGAACTACGAGCAGTACTTC	CASNQRENYEQYF
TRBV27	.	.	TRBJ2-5	TGTGCCAGCAGACCCTTACGTACTGATCAAGAGACCCAGTACTTC	CASRPLRTDQETQYF
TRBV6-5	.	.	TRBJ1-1	TGTGCCAGCAGTTACTCTCCAGGTTCGGGGGCTTTCTTT	CASSYSPGSGAFF
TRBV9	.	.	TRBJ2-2	TGTGCCAGCAGCGTAGAACTGGGGCTGGACACCGGGGAGCTGTTTTTT	CASSVELGLDTGELFF
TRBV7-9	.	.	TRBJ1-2	TGTGCCAGCAGCTTCGGGGACTCTGGCTACACCTTC	CASSFGDSGYTF
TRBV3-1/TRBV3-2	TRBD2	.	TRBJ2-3	TGTGCCAGCACGAAGCGGGGCGGCACAGATACGCAGTATTTT	CASTKRGGTDTQYF
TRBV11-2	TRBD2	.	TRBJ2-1	TGTGCCAGCAGCTCCTACCTAGGGCTAGCGGGGGGCAATGAGCAGTTCTTC	CASSSYLGLAGGNEQFF
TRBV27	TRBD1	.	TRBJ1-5	TGTGCCAGCAGTTTATACGGCAGGGGGAGTTGGGGGCCCCAGCATTTT	CASSLYGRGSWGPQHF
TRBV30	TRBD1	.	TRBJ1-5	TGTGCCCGGAAACCGGGACAGGGGAGGATTGGTCCCCAGCATTTT	CARKPGQGRIGPQHF
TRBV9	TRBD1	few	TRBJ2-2	TGTGCCAGCAGCGCCCCGGGACAGAAGAACACCGGGGAGCTGTTTTTT	CASSAPGQKNTGELFF
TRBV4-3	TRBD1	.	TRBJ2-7	TGCGCCAGCAGCCAAGAACAGGGGGGTCCCTACGAGCAGTACTTC	CASSQEQGGPYEQYF
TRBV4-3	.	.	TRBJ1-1	TGCGCCAGCAGCCGAGAGAGAAACACTGAAGCTTTCTTT	CASSRERNTEAFF
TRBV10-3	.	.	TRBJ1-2	TGTGCCATCTCCGAGGGGAGGGCCGCATTCTATGGCTACACCTTC	CAISEGRAAFYGYTF
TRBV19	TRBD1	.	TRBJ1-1	TGTGCCAGTAGTATGGGAACAGGGGCTCCTGGAGACACTGAAGCTTTCTTT	CASSMGTGAPGDTEAFF
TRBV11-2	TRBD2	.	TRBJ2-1	TGTGCCAGCAGCCAAGGACTAGCGGGGGGGAGTCGGCCAATCTTC	CASSQGLAGGSRPIF
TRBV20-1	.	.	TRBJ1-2	TGCAGTGCTAGAGATGGGCCTTCCTACACCTTC	CSARDGPSYTF
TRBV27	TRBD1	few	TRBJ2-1	TGTGCCAGCACTAAACAGGGGGCAAGCTCCTACAATGAGCAGTTCTTC	CASTKQGASSYNEQFF
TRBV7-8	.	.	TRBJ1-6	TGTGCCAGCAGCTTAGCGCTTCCCTCTAGCTCCTATAATTCACCCCTCCACTTT	CASSLALPSSSYNSPLHF
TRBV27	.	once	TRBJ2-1	TGTGCCAGCAGTTCGGAGGGGTTTCCCTCCTACAATGAGCAGTTCTTC	CASSSEGFPSYNEQFF
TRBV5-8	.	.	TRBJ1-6	TGTGCCAGCAGTATAAGGAGCTCCTATAATTCACCCCTCCACTTT	CASSIRSSYNSPLHF
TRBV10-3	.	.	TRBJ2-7	TGTGCCATCAGGGCGGTGTCTTCCTACGAGCAGTACTTC	CAIRAVSSYEQYF
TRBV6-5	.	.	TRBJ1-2	TGTGCCAGCAGTTACGCGGGGGCGCGGGGCTACACCTTC	CASSYAGARGYTF
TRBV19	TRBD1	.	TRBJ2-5	TGTGCCAGTACCAAGAACCCGACAGGGGAAGAGACCCAGTACTTC	CASTKNPTGEETQYF
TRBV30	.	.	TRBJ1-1	TGTGCCTGGAGAAGGACATCCACTGAAGCTTTCTTT	CAWRRTSTEAFF
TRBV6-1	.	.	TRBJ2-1	TGTGCCAGCAGTGAACGGAGGGACCCTTACAATGAGCAGTTCTTC	CASSERRDPYNEQFF
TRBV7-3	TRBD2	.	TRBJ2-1	TGTGCCAGCAGCCTCAGCGGGGGGTCCTACAATGAGCAGTTCTTC	CASSLSGGSYNEQFF
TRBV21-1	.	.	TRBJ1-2	TGTGCCAGCAGCAAAGAAGACAGGCCTAACTATGGCTACACCTTC	CASSKEDRPNYGYTF
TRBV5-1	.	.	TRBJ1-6	TGCGCCAGCTCCGAAGGGGGTTCGGATAATTCACCCCTCCACTTT	CASSEGGSDNSPLHF
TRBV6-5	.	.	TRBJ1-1	TGTGCCAGCATCCAGCGAGGGGGGGTCGGGACTGAAGCTTTCTTT	CASIQRGGVGTEAFF
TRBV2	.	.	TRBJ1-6	TGTGCCAGCAGCTACTCAGGGCCTGATAATTCACCCCTCCACTTT	CASSYSGPDNSPLHF
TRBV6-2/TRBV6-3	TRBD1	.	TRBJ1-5	TGTGCCAGCAGTTACTCGAGGGACAGGGTTCAGCCCCAGCATTTT	CASSYSRDRVQPQHF
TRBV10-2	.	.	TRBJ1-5	TGCGCCAGCAGTGAGTCCCGGGGGGCCCCGTGGGGCAATCAGCCCCAGCATTTT	CASSESRGAPWGNQPQHF
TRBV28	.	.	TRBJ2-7	TGTGCCAGCAGTTTTAATTCCCCCGAGCAGTACTTC	CASSFNSPEQYF
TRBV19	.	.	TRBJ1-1	TGTGCCAGTAGTCCGATTCAAGGTCAGGGACTCACTGAAGCTTTCTTT	CASSPIQGQGLTEAFF
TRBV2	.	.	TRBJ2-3	TGTGCCAGCAGGCGGGACTTTCCCACGCAGTATTTT	CASRRDFPTQYF
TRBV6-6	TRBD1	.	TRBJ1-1	TGTGCCAGCAGTAAACAGGGGGAAGCTTTCTTT	CASSKQGEAFF
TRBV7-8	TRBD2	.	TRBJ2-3	TGTGCCAGCAGCTTACGGTCCTTAGCGGGTCGAGATACGCAGTATTTT	CASSLRSLAGRDTQYF
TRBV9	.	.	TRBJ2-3	TGTGCCAGCAGCGTAGAAGCAGGGTGGGCAGATACGCAGTATTTT	CASSVEAGWADTQYF
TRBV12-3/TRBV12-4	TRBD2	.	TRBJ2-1	TGTGCCAGCAGGTCCGGGAGGGAGCAGTTCTTC	CASRSGREQFF
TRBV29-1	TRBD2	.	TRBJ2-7	TGCAGCGCTCGCCGGGGGGCCTACGAGCAGTACTTC	CSARRGAYEQYF